These 32 T cell receptor beta chains share one sample of origin, sequenced in a study of CD8 T cells in ankylosing spondylitis (dated by TCRdb to about 2017). Library generation was performed with 5' RACE. The sequencer was an Illumina HiSeq 2500. Clones were called with MiXCR by TCRdb after fastp trimmed the public reads at Q25, and only in-frame beta chains were retained. Each CDR3 protein appears once, grouped with its most common genes and DNA. In this sample the table shows 200,000 to 250,000 distinct CDR3 sequences, under 35% of which occur a single time. The ten largest account for around 4.2% of the sample. The material sequenced was blood, either unsorted or a sorted T cell fraction (not recorded which). Receptor source: a male donor with ankylosing spondylitis or in good health (not recorded which).

This clonotype was picked up a small number of times. The V call is TRBV29-1, the J call TRBJ2-7; 7 nucleotides match TRBD1. CDR1 is SQVTM and CDR2 is ANQGSEA in the germline V gene. This CDR3 has 13 residues. The V gene end was trimmed by 6 bases and the J gene end by 2 bases; junction bases not matched to a gene: 7. The CDR3 region is CSVAGTVTYEQYF. The CDR3 DNA reads TGCAGCGTGGCCGGGACAGTCACCTACGAGCAGTACTTC.

This clonotype was observed many times. The chain carries TRBV20-1 and TRBJ2-3; no reliable D call. Trimming removed 3 bases at V and 0 bases at J, with 7 bases between. The CDR3 has 13 residues. Germline V gene lookup returns CDR1 DFQATT and CDR2 SNEGSKA (reference sequence). CDR3 coding DNA: TGCAGTGCTAGCACAGCTAGCACAGATACGCAGTATTTT. It is translated as CSASTASTDTQYF.

The rearrangement links TRBV20-1 to TRBJ2-5; D is unresolved. Looked up from germline, CDR1 is DFQATT and CDR2 is SNEGSKA (reference sequence). V was clipped by 6 bases and J by 2 bases, with 19 bases between them. The CDR3 loop spans 15 amino acids. CDR3 sequence (DNA): TGCAGTGCGACTCATCTCCAACAGAGGCAAGAGACCCAGTACTTC. Residues: CSATHLQQRQETQYF.

This clonotype was recorded a few times. V and J are TRBV6-1 and TRBJ2-3, with 10 bases lining up with TRBD2. This CDR3 is built from 14 residues. Per the germline V gene, CDR1 is MNHNS and CDR2 is SASEGT. With V trimmed by 5 bases and J by 6 bases, 5 bases remained unmatched. The DNA of the CDR3 is TGTGCCAGCAGTCGTAGCGGGGGGCGGGATACGCAGTATTTT. Translating it yields CASSRSGGRDTQYF.

This clonotype has a handful of counts. The chain combines TRBV12-3 or TRBV12-4 with TRBJ1-5; 8 bases agree with TRBD1. The CDR3 sequence is 16 residues long. Germline trimming cut 6 bases from V and 4 bases from J; bases unmatched to any gene: 11. The CDR3 here is CASSPGQGLRNQPQHF. Written as DNA, the CDR3 is TGTGCCAGCAGCCCCGGACAGGGCCTGAGGAATCAGCCCCAGCATTTT.

The chain uses TRBV11-2 and TRBJ2-5; D uncertain. V was pared by 0 bases and J by 5 bases, with 7 bases between. This CDR3 spans 13 amino acids. Per germline, CDR1 SGHAT and CDR2 FQNNGV. In DNA form, the CDR3 reads TGTGCCAGCAGCTTAGATCTGAGGGAGACCCAGTACTTC. Translated: CASSLDLRETQYF.

This clonotype has only a few counts. V and J are TRBV2 and TRBJ1-1; 7 positions agree with TRBD1. V gave up 6 bases and J gave up 8 bases; unmatched junction bases: 9. Germline-derived CDR1 and CDR2 are SNHLY and FYNNEI. The CDR3 totals 13 residues. Here the CDR3 reads CASRGEQGTEAFF. For the CDR3, the DNA is TGTGCCAGCAGGGGCGAACAGGGGACCGAAGCTTTCTTT. Supplemented by reference TRBV2 and TRBJ1-1, the full variable domain reads EPEVTQTPSHQVTQMGQEVILRCVPISNHLYFYWYRQILGQKVEFLVSFYNNEISEKSEIFDDQFSVERPDGSNFTLKIRSTKLEDSAMYFCASRGEQGTEAFFGQGTRLTVV.

The chain is built from TRBV5-4 and TRBJ2-3; either TRBD1 or TRBD2 may fit D (6 bases each). V dropped 3 bases and J dropped 3 bases, with 17 bases sitting between them. CDR1 is SGHNT, CDR2 YYREEE, per germline (reference sequence). The CDR3 consists of 16 residues. As DNA, the CDR3 is TGTGCCAGCAGCTGGGGAACTGGGGGGCCAACAGATACGCAGTATTTT. Protein product: CASSWGTGGPTDTQYF. Complete variable domain (other parts from reference TRBV5-4 and TRBJ2-3): ETGVTQSPTHLIKTRGQQVTLRCSSQSGHNTVSWYQQALGQGPQFIFQYYREEENGRGNFPPRFSGLQFPNYSSELNVNALELDDSALYLCASSWGTGGPTDTQYFGPGTRLTVL.

This clonotype was seen more than once but under ten times. This sequence joins TRBV9 and TRBJ1-5; no clear D gene. The CDR3 runs to 14 residues. The V end lost 3 bases, the J end lost 1 base, and 8 bases lay between the germline ends. Germline lookup yields CDR1 SGDLS and CDR2 YYNGEE. The CDR3 bases are TGTGCCAGCAGCGACCGACGGAGCAATCAGCCCCAGCATTTT. Translated: CASSDRRSNQPQHF.

The V call is TRBV27, the J call TRBJ1-1; weak D call: TRBD1 (5 bases). V lost 1 base to trimming and J lost 11 bases, with 17 bases between them. The germline gives CDR1 MNHEY, CDR2 SMNVEV (reference sequence). The CDR3 extends over 14 amino acids. The DNA of the CDR3 is TGTGCCAGCAGTTTATATGAGGAGAGGGGACGCGCTTTCTTT. This sequence encodes CASSLYEERGRAFF.

The chain joins TRBV12-3 or TRBV12-4 to TRBJ1-2; possible D gene TRBD1, 6 bases. V was trimmed by 5 bases and J by 8 bases, leaving 15 bases between them. The CDR3 runs to 13 residues. The CDR3 is CASSRGTSKGYTF. CDR3 sequence (DNA): TGTGCCAGCAGTCGTGGGACATCGAAGGGCTACACCTTC.

The CDR3 here is CASSLQGAGQPQHF. DNA of the CDR3: TGTGCCAGCAGCTTACAGGGGGCCGGTCAGCCCCAGCATTTT. The chain combines TRBV5-6 with TRBJ1-5; 9 positions agree with TRBD1. Germline V gene sequence: CDR1 SGHDT, CDR2 YYEEEE. This CDR3 has 14 amino acids. V gave up 2 bases and J gave up 6 bases; unmatched junction bases: 3.

The chain combines TRBV20-1 with TRBJ2-3; a weak D match, TRBD2 (6 bases). CDR1 is DFQATT and CDR2 is SNEGSKA in the germline V gene (reference sequence). The CDR3 covers 15 residues. The V gene lost 0 bases and the J gene lost 2 bases, with 12 bases spanning the gap. The CDR3 DNA sequence: TGCAGTGCTAGAGATATTGAGGACTACACAGATACGCAGTATTTT. Protein sequence: CSARDIEDYTDTQYF.

In this sample, this clonotype turned up a few times. The rearrangement joins TRBV29-1 to TRBJ2-7; D is perhaps TRBD2 (5 bases). V lost 4 bases to trimming and J lost 7 bases, with 17 bases between them. This CDR3 has 13 residues. Germline CDR1 is SQVTM and CDR2 is ANQGSEA. The CDR3 sequence is CSVGAPLRGEQYF. The CDR3 DNA is TGCAGCGTTGGGGCCCCGTTGCGAGGGGAGCAGTACTTC.

V gene TRBV5-4 combines with J gene TRBJ1-6; no firm D call. The CDR3 runs to 16 residues. The germline gives CDR1 SGHNT, CDR2 YYREEE (reference sequence). Between the trimmed V and J ends, which lost 1 base and 4 bases, there was a span of 12 bases. The CDR3 sequence is CASSLLDPRYNSPLHF. The CDR3 region has the DNA TGTGCCAGCAGCTTGCTGGACCCGCGATATAATTCACCCCTCCACTTT. The whole variable domain, remainder taken from reference TRBV5-4 and TRBJ1-6, is ETGVTQSPTHLIKTRGQQVTLRCSSQSGHNTVSWYQQALGQGPQFIFQYYREEENGRGNFPPRFSGLQFPNYSSELNVNALELDDSALYLCASSLLDPRYNSPLHFGNGTRLTVT.

V and J are TRBV4-1 and TRBJ2-3; 10 positions agree with TRBD1. Germline CDR1 MGHRA, CDR2 YSYEKL. V shed 4 bases, J shed 4 bases, and the junction held 14 bases outside the gene matches. The CDR3 runs 18 residues. CDR3 sequence (DNA): TGCGCCAGCAGCCCAGGGCCGGGACAGGGGTTAGTTCCAGATACGCAGTATTTT. This translates into CASSPGPGQGLVPDTQYF.

This clonotype turned up a few times. This chain links TRBV7-2 with TRBJ2-3; 9 nucleotides line up with TRBD2. The CDR3 spans 16 residues. V gave up 0 bases and J gave up 5 bases; unmatched junction bases: 6. The germline CDR1 and CDR2 sequences are SGHTA and FQGNSA. The CDR3 nucleotides read TGTGCCAGCAGCTTAGCAGGCGGGGGGGCGGGAGATACGCAGTATTTT. The encoded protein is CASSLAGGGAGDTQYF. Complete variable domain (other parts from reference TRBV7-2 and TRBJ2-3): GAGVSQSPSNKVTEKGKDVELRCDPISGHTALYWYRQSLGQGLEFLIYFQGNSAPDKSGLPSDRFSAERTGGSVSTLTIQRTQQEDSAVYLCASSLAGGGAGDTQYFGPGTRLTVL.

The chain recombines TRBV7-8 with TRBJ2-3, with 10 bases lining up with TRBD2. With V trimmed by 5 bases and J by 3 bases, 8 bases remained unmatched. CDR1 and CDR2 from the germline V gene are SGHVS and FQNEAQ. The CDR3 consists of 16 residues. The CDR3 region has the DNA TGTGCCAGCAGCCAAAGCGGGGGGGCTCGTACAGATACGCAGTATTTT. Protein: CASSQSGGARTDTQYF.

The chain employs TRBV3-1 and TRBJ2-3, with 7 positions matching TRBD2. The trim removed 4 bases at V and 3 bases at J, leaving 7 bases unmatched. The CDR3 covers 15 residues. Germline lookup yields CDR1 LGHDT and CDR2 YNNKEL (reference sequence). CDR3 residues: CASSPRGGLTDTQYF. Written as DNA, the CDR3 is TGTGCCAGCAGCCCCCGCGGGGGACTAACAGATACGCAGTATTTT.

J is TRBJ2-5 and V is TRBV12-3 or TRBV12-4, with unresolved D. Trimming removed 3 bases from V and 5 bases from J, with 10 bases in between. This CDR3 has 13 residues. The CDR3 here is CASSLVAVETQYF. CDR3 nucleotides: TGTGCCAGCAGTTTGGTAGCAGTTGAGACCCAGTACTTC.

This clonotype was seen a handful of times. The chain combines TRBV25-1 with TRBJ1-3; no clear D gene. Germline loops: CDR1 MGHDK, CDR2 SYGVNS. The CDR3 is 12 amino acids. Trimming shortened V by 7 bases and J by 3 bases, and 7 bases separated the two germline ends. CDR3 in DNA: TGTGCCAGCACCGGTAATGGAAACACCATATATTTT. This sequence encodes CASTGNGNTIYF.

DNA of the CDR3: TGCAGTGCCCTTGAGGGGATCTATGAAGCTTTCTTT. This translates into CSALEGIYEAFF. V is TRBV20-1 and J is TRBJ1-1, with a possible D match to TRBD1 (5 bases). The ends were cut back, 6 bases at V and 7 bases at J, with 15 bases in the middle. The CDR3 runs 12 residues. Germline V gene data show CDR1 as DFQATT and CDR2 as SNEGSKA (reference sequence).

This clonotype was observed at least ten times. The CDR3 loop is CASSLLQESPLHF. The DNA for the CDR3 is TGTGCCAGCAGTTTACTCCAGGAATCACCCCTCCACTTT. The rearrangement links TRBV12-3 or TRBV12-4 to TRBJ1-6; D is uncertain. The CDR3 contains 13 residues. V dropped 2 bases and J dropped 10 bases, with 9 bases sitting between them.

The chain uses TRBV7-2 and TRBJ2-3, with D perhaps TRBD2 (6 bases). The CDR3 loop spans 13 amino acids. Trimming removed 9 bases from V and 6 bases from J, with 16 bases in between. Germline values: CDR1 SGHTA, CDR2 FQGNSA. CDR3 sequence reads: CASSGGVVDTQYF. CDR3 DNA: TGTGCCAGTTCGGGCGGGGTTGTGGATACGCAGTATTTT.

This chain uses TRBV29-1 with TRBJ2-7, with TRBD2 matching 15 bases. From germline, CDR1 is SQVTM and CDR2 ANQGSEA. CDR3 length equals 16 residues. J was trimmed by 2 bases and V by 6 bases; bases with no gene match: 8. CDR3 sequence reads: CSVPGLAGGKTYEQYF. CDR3 DNA: TGCAGCGTCCCTGGACTAGCGGGGGGGAAAACCTACGAGCAGTACTTC.

The rearrangement uses TRBV7-9 and TRBJ2-2; D remains unclear. CDR3 length: 12 amino acids. Trimming took 1 base from V and 7 from J, leaving 4 bases between them. From germline, CDR1 is SEHNR and CDR2 FQNEAQ (reference sequence). CDR3 nucleotide sequence: TGTGCCAGCAGCTTAGTGTTCGGGGAGCTGTTTTTT. Translation gives CASSLVFGELFF.

This clonotype was seen many times. This sequence joins TRBV20-1 and TRBJ1-1; D perhaps matches TRBD1 (5 bases). CDR3 length: 12 residues. Germline lookup yields CDR1 DFQATT and CDR2 SNEGSKA (reference sequence). V lost 1 base and J lost 3, with 6 bases in between. In nucleotides, the CDR3 is TGCAGTGCTAGAGGGGGGGACACTGAAGCTTTCTTT. Translation: CSARGGDTEAFF.

In its sample, this clonotype was seen a few times. The rearrangement joins TRBV7-2 to TRBJ2-3; 9 bases match TRBD1. In germline, CDR1 is SGHTA, CDR2 FQGNSA. V lost 2 bases, J lost 2 bases, and 8 bases stayed unmatched. This CDR3 contains 17 residues. This CDR3 reads CASSLWGQGRPTDTQYF. CDR3 DNA sequence: TGTGCCAGCAGCTTATGGGGACAGGGACGACCCACAGATACGCAGTATTTT.

This clonotype came up a few times. The chain employs TRBV27 and TRBJ1-6, with D hard to call. Looked up from germline, CDR1 is MNHEY and CDR2 is SMNVEV (reference sequence). This CDR3 comprises 14 residues. Trimming cost V 7 bases and J 6 bases, with 13 bases left between them. The CDR3 DNA is TGTGCCAGCAACCGTTGGCAGAGTAATTCACCCCTCCACTTT. Encoded protein: CASNRWQSNSPLHF.

This clonotype turned up a few times. This chain links TRBV20-1 with TRBJ2-1; possibly TRBD2 for D (6 bases). This CDR3 is built from 15 residues. V was pared by 4 bases and J by 11 bases, with 24 bases between. Germline V lookup: CDR1 DFQATT, CDR2 SNEGSKA (reference sequence). The CDR3 spells CSAIIFRSSVIQQFF. CDR3 nucleotides: TGCAGTGCTATAATTTTTCGGTCTAGCGTTATCCAGCAGTTCTTC.

V gene TRBV27 combines with J gene TRBJ2-7, with TRBD1 identical over 11 bases. With V trimmed by 3 bases and J by 6 bases, 7 bases remained unmatched. The CDR3 is 15 amino acids. CDR1 MNHEY and CDR2 SMNVEV come from the germline V gene (reference sequence). In DNA, the CDR3 is TGTGCCAGCAGTTTGGCCCGGGACAGGGGGGCCGAGCAGTACTTC. Protein sequence: CASSLARDRGAEQYF.

This sequence joins TRBV29-1 and TRBJ2-1; D tentatively fits TRBD1 or TRBD2 (5 bases each). Germline-derived CDR1 and CDR2 are SQVTM and ANQGSEA. V was cut by 4 bases and J by 10 bases, with 17 bases left in between. The CDR3 runs to 13 residues. The CDR3 bases are TGCAGCGTTGCCCGAACCTTACGGGGCGAGCAGTTCTTC. It codes for CSVARTLRGEQFF.